The 27 T cell receptor beta chains below come from one sample, sequenced in a study of cytomegalovirus exposure and HLA in healthy donors. This PCR relied on a set of 60 Vbeta primers and 13 Jbeta primers. TCRdb's copy holds only in-frame clones and misses some; the assay was immunoSEQ multiplex PCR. The table has approximately 140,000 clones, approximately 80% seen once. Sequencing was performed on PBMCs. These receptors all come from a woman between 35 and 50 years old in good health and CMV-seronegative.

The table lists this clone with a count of one. This chain uses TRBV7-2 with TRBJ1-6; D unclear. Germline lookup yields CDR1 SGHTA and CDR2 FQGNSA. The CDR3 has 15 residues. Trimming removed 1 base at V and 6 bases at J, with 10 bases between. CDR3 nucleotide sequence: TGTGCCAGCAGCTTAGTTGGGCAAGTTAATTCACCCCTCCACTTT. Amino acid sequence: CASSLVGQVNSPLHF.

The table lists this clone with a count of one. The V call is TRBV2, the J call TRBJ1-5, with TRBD1 matching 7 bases. Germline V gene data show CDR1 as SNHLY and CDR2 as FYNNEI. The CDR3 loop spans 14 amino acids. The V gene end was trimmed by 5 bases and the J gene end by 4 bases; junction bases not matched to a gene: 5. CDR3 coding DNA: TGTGCCAGCAGTCGAGACAGGGCGAATCAGCCCCAGCATTTT. It yields the protein CASSRDRANQPQHF.

The gene calls are TRBV19 and TRBJ2-7; 11 nucleotides agree with TRBD1. Germline assignment: CDR1 LNHDA and CDR2 SQIVND (reference sequence). The CDR3 sequence is 16 residues long. V lost 5 bases, J lost 3 bases, and 9 bases stayed unmatched. CDR3 loop: CASSWGLGTGGYEQYF. DNA for the CDR3: TGTGCCAGTAGTTGGGGGCTCGGGACAGGGGGCTACGAGCAGTACTTC.

V gene TRBV12-1 combines with J gene TRBJ2-5; the D call TRBD2 from the table was never checked on the DNA. TRBV12-1 is a documented pseudogene. The CDR3 runs 15 residues. CDR3 nucleotide sequence: TGTGCCAGCAGCCCCCGCACGGGAGTTTCGGAGACCCAGTACTTC. Its protein product is CASSPRTGVSETQYF.

This sequence joins TRBV9 and TRBJ2-3, with D tentatively TRBD2 (6 bases). The V end was cut by 4 bases, the J end by 0 bases, with 15 bases between. The CDR3 is 16 amino acids. In germline, CDR1 is SGDLS, CDR2 YYNGEE. CDR3 amino acids: CASSPEAGYSTDTQYF. CDR3 bases: TGTGCCAGCAGCCCAGAAGCGGGTTATAGCACAGATACGCAGTATTTT.

The chain recombines TRBV18 with TRBJ1-5; tentatively, D is TRBD1 (6 bases). Germline assignment: CDR1 KGHSH and CDR2 LQKENI. This CDR3 is 15 amino acids long. Trimming stripped 3 bases from V and 5 bases from J, with 14 bases between. The CDR3 loop is CASSPQGTLDQPQHF. CDR3 nucleotides: TGTGCCAGCTCACCCCAGGGGACCCTCGATCAGCCCCAGCATTTT.

This clone was detected only once. The chain is built from TRBV10-3 and TRBJ1-1, with a weak D call TRBD1 (5 bases). The germline CDR1 and CDR2 sequences are ENHRY and SYGVKD. CDR3 length: 13 residues. Trimming removed 4 bases at V and 7 bases at J, with 13 bases between. The DNA of the CDR3 is TGTGCCATCAGTGTGAAAGGGGATAATGAAGCTTTCTTT. Its protein is CAISVKGDNEAFF.

The chain combines TRBV7-6 with TRBJ1-1, with D possibly matching TRBD1 (6 bases). The germline V gene encodes CDR1 SGHVS and CDR2 FNYEAQ. This CDR3 is built from 14 residues. The ends were cut back, 5 bases at V and 6 bases at J, with 16 bases in the middle. The CDR3 loop reads CASSPLGQTAEAFF. As DNA, the CDR3 is TGTGCCAGCAGCCCCCTTGGACAGACTGCTGAAGCTTTCTTT.

The rearrangement uses TRBV10-3 and TRBJ1-1; D gene unclear. The CDR3 runs 13 residues. Germline V gene sequence: CDR1 ENHRY, CDR2 SYGVKD. Trimming took off 6 bases at V and 3 bases at J, with 11 bases between the two ends. CDR3 nucleotides: TGTGCCATCAGAGACCGGGTGGACACTGAAGCTTTCTTT. This codes for CAIRDRVDTEAFF.

V usage is TRBV6-1 and J usage is TRBJ1-3, with TRBD1 matching over 12 bases. Germline CDR1 and CDR2: MNHNS and SASEGT. V dropped 0 bases and J dropped 4; count of bases not matched to a gene: 4. This CDR3 contains 17 residues. CDR3 nucleotides: TGTGCCAGCAGTGAAGCGAGGGACAGGGGGCCCGGAAACACCATATATTTT. This sequence encodes CASSEARDRGPGNTIYF.

V and J are TRBV19 and TRBJ2-2, with D tentatively TRBD2 (6 bases). The V gene lost 7 bases and the J gene lost 7 bases, with 19 bases spanning the gap. CDR1 is LNHDA, CDR2 SQIVND, per germline (reference sequence). The CDR3 runs to 15 residues. The CDR3 region has the DNA TGTGCCAGTACCCCTCGGGGGATTTCGGGCGGGGAGCTGTTTTTT. Its protein is CASTPRGISGGELFF.

Regarding this clone: This specimen includes other DNA sequences encoding the same CDR3. The chain uses TRBV4-3 and TRBJ2-7; D may be TRBD2 (5 bases). Germline values: CDR1 LGHNA, CDR2 YSLEER. This CDR3 region has 15 residues. V was cut by 5 bases and J by 1 base, with 15 bases left in between. In nucleotides, the CDR3 is TGCGCCAGCAGCTGGACTCGGACTTCGTCCTACGAGCAGTACTTC. Protein product: CASSWTRTSSYEQYF.

The chain uses TRBV6-1 and TRBJ1-5, with unresolved D. This CDR3 region has 16 residues. Deletions cut 4 bases from V and 1 base from J, with 14 bases between. The germline CDR1 and CDR2 sequences are MNHNS and SASEGT. The CDR3 is CASSVMSVNSNQPQHF. CDR3 nucleotide sequence: TGTGCCAGCAGTGTGATGTCGGTGAACAGCAATCAGCCCCAGCATTTT.

The chain links TRBV27 to TRBJ1-2; D not certain. The CDR3 loop spans 13 amino acids. The germline V and J ends were trimmed by 3 bases and 0 bases, with 5 bases remaining between them. Germline V gene data show CDR1 as MNHEY and CDR2 as SMNVEV (reference sequence). The DNA for the CDR3 is TGTGCCAGCAGTTTGGCAGCTAACTATGGCTACACCTTC. It yields the protein CASSLAANYGYTF.

V gene TRBV4-3 combines with J gene TRBJ2-6; D call uncertain. Germline lookup yields CDR1 LGHNA and CDR2 YSLEER. The CDR3 has 17 amino acids. Trimming removed 3 bases from V and 4 bases from J, with 16 bases in between. The CDR3 loop is CASSHRGTLAGANVLTF. The CDR3 bases are TGCGCCAGCAGCCACAGAGGAACCCTGGCAGGGGCCAACGTCCTGACTTTC.

V is TRBV9 and J is TRBJ2-7; 9 bases align to TRBD1. CDR1 is SGDLS and CDR2 is YYNGEE in the germline V gene. After removal of 4 bases from V and 4 bases from J, the junction contained 6 bases not matched to a gene. The CDR3 has 14 residues. CDR3 in amino acids: CASSSGTGKYEQYF. The CDR3 DNA is TGTGCCAGCAGCTCCGGGACAGGGAAGTACGAGCAGTACTTC.

The CDR3 loop is CASSTRDRGGDQPQHF. The DNA for the CDR3 is TGTGCCAGCAGTACGCGGGACAGGGGTGGCGATCAGCCCCAGCATTTT. This chain links TRBV6-6 with TRBJ1-5, with 10 bases that match TRBD1. V trimming: 5 bases; J trimming: 5 bases; junction bases outside the gene matches: 9. Germline assignment: CDR1 MNHNY and CDR2 SVGAGI (reference sequence). The CDR3 sequence is 16 residues long.

The rearrangement links TRBV28 to TRBJ2-3, with D possibly being TRBD2 (6 bases). This CDR3 is 16 amino acids long. Germline CDR1 and CDR2: MDHEN and SYDVKM. The germline V and J ends were trimmed by 5 bases and 2 bases, with 17 bases remaining between them. The CDR3 loop is CASSPGLSKFTDTQYF. CDR3 coding DNA: TGTGCCAGCAGTCCAGGACTAAGTAAATTCACAGATACGCAGTATTTT. The full variable domain, its missing parts supplied by reference TRBV28 and TRBJ2-3, is DVKVTQSSRYLVKRTGEKVFLECVQDMDHENMFWYRQDPGLGLRLIYFSYDVKMKEKGDIPEGYSVSREKKERFSLILESASTNQTSMYLCASSPGLSKFTDTQYFGPGTRLTVL.

The V call is TRBV11-2, the J call TRBJ1-1; D is undetermined. The CDR3 totals 16 residues. Germline CDR1 SGHAT, CDR2 FQNNGV. The V end was cut by 2 bases, the J end by 0 bases, with 13 bases between. The CDR3 DNA reads TGTGCCAGCAGCTTACCGGCAGACACAATGAACACTGAAGCTTTCTTT. This gives the protein CASSLPADTMNTEAFF.

The chain has TRBV6-1 and TRBJ1-6; 8 bases agree with TRBD1. The germline V gene encodes CDR1 MNHNS and CDR2 SASEGT. CDR3 length: 15 amino acids. V lost 1 base to trimming and J lost 10 bases; unmatched junction nucleotides: 6. The CDR3 coding sequence is TGTGCCAGCAGTGAAGGGACAGGGAGAGGATCACCCCTCCACTTT. Residues: CASSEGTGRGSPLHF.

V gene TRBV2 combines with J gene TRBJ2-5; D possibly corresponds to TRBD2 (5 bases). The J call could be wrong; TRBJ2-7 is a better fit for the DNA end. Germline values: CDR1 SNHLY, CDR2 FYNNEI. The CDR3 sequence is 12 residues long. This CDR3 is CASLASSYEQYF. In DNA, the CDR3 is TGTGCCAGCTTAGCGAGCTCCTACGAGCAGTACTTC.

CDR3 amino acids: CASSLGAGVAGELFF. CDR3 in DNA: TGTGCCAGCAGCTTGGGTGCGGGAGTGGCCGGGGAGCTGTTTTTT. The V call is TRBV5-6, the J call TRBJ2-2; TRBD2 aligns across 7 bases. Germline V gene sequence: CDR1 SGHDT, CDR2 YYEEEE. The V gene end was trimmed by 0 bases and the J gene end by 6 bases; junction bases not matched to a gene: 5. The CDR3 consists of 15 residues.

The genes are TRBV10-3 and TRBJ1-1; perhaps TRBD1 as D (6 bases). Germline values: CDR1 ENHRY, CDR2 SYGVKD. The V end lost 10 bases, the J end lost 0 bases, and 15 bases lay between the germline ends. This CDR3 region has 14 residues. CDR3: CATLDRSMNTEAFF. For the CDR3, the DNA is TGTGCCACCCTGGACAGAAGCATGAACACTGAAGCTTTCTTT.

J is TRBJ2-3 and V is TRBV28; 8 bases align to TRBD2. CDR1 and CDR2 from the germline V gene are MDHEN and SYDVKM. V was clipped by 6 bases and J by 4 bases; unmatched bases: 9. The CDR3 loop spans 15 amino acids. CDR3 in amino acids: CASSGGSGMPDTQYF. The CDR3 DNA reads TGTGCCAGCAGCGGGGGTAGCGGGATGCCAGATACGCAGTATTTT.

The chain carries TRBV29-1 and TRBJ2-5; weak D call: TRBD2 (6 bases). The tail of the sequence fits TRBJ2-7 better, so the J call may be wrong. The CDR3 covers 13 residues. The germline V gene encodes CDR1 SQVTM and CDR2 ANQGSEA. CDR3 in DNA: TGCAGCGTTGAGGGAGGCACTAACTACGAGCAGTACTTC. As protein: CSVEGGTNYEQYF.

J is TRBJ1-1 and V is TRBV5-4, with 7 bases lining up with TRBD1. The CDR3 runs to 15 residues. V lost 4 bases and J lost 3; bases outside the gene matches: 9. Germline V gene lookup returns CDR1 SGHNT and CDR2 YYREEE (reference sequence). Written as DNA, the CDR3 is TGTGCCAGCAGCACGGAACAGGGGAAATACACTGAAGCTTTCTTT. Translation gives CASSTEQGKYTEAFF.

DNA for the CDR3: TGTGCCAGCGGCATACAGACGGCCGGGGAGCTGTTTTTT. It yields the protein CASGIQTAGELFF. V gene TRBV7-3 combines with J gene TRBJ2-2; D gene ambiguous. The CDR3 has 13 amino acids. CDR1 is SGHTA and CDR2 is FQGTGA in the germline V gene. V lost 8 bases and J 6 bases, leaving 13 bases between the germline ends.